This T cell receptor beta chain was sequenced in a study of neurological immune-mediated disorders. General observations from the study: None of the CDR3 amino acid sequences found in expanded clones was shared across subjects. This suggests that the TCR-beta repertoires were private in all groups.

TCRdb re-analysed the 5' RACE reads in MiXCR, keeping a single row per CDR3 protein. This sample carries under 75,000 distinct CDR3 sequences, about 3.7% of them seen once, and the ten largest clones take approximately 6.6%. Where libraries were unsorted, they were derived from 2 million PBMCs stored at -80 degrees C. The CDR3 has 15 residues. Germline V CDR1 and CDR2: SGHRS, YFSETQ. Only a few counts were recorded for this clonotype. Antigen specificity is unknown. The junction departs from germline at one end; a sequencing error may be responsible. The origin of this receptor is a woman aged 60 to 75 with multiple sclerosis. Sequenced: PBMCs. The V and J genes are TRBV5-1 and TRBJ1-6; D unresolved. As DNA, the CDR3 is TGCGCAAGCAGCTTGGAGGCAGCCTATAATTCACCCCTCCACTTT. Its protein product is CASSLEAAYNSPLHF.